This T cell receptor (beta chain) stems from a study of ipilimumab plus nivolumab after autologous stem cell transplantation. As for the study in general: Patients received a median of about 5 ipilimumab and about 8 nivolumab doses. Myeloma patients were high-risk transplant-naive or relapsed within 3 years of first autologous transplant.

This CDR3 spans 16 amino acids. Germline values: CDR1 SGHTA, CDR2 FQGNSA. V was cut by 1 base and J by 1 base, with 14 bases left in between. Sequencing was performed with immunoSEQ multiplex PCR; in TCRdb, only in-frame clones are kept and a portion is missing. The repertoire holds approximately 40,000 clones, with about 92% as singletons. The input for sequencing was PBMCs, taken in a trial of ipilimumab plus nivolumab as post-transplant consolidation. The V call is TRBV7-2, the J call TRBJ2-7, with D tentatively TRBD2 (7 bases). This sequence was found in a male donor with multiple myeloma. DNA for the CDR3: TGTGCCAGCAGCTTAGGGGGGGGCCTTACGTCCTACGAGCAGTACTTC. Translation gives CASSLGGGLTSYEQYF.